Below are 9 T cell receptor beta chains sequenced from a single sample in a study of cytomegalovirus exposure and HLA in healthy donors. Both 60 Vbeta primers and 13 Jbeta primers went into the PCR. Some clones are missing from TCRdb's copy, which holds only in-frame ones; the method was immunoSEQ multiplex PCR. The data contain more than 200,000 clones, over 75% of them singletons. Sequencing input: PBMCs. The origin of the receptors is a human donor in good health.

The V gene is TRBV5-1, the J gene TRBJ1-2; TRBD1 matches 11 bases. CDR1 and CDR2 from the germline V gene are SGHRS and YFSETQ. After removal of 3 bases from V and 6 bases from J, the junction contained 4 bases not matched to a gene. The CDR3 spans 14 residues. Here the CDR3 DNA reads TGCGCCAGCAGCTCCGGACAGGGGGCCCATGGCTACACCTTC. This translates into CASSSGQGAHGYTF.

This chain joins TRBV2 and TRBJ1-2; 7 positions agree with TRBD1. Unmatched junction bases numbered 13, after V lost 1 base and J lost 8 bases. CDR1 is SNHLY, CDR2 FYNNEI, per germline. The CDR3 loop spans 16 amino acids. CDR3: CASSEGLTGLLGGYTF. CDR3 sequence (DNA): TGTGCCAGCAGTGAAGGGTTGACAGGGTTATTAGGAGGCTACACCTTC.

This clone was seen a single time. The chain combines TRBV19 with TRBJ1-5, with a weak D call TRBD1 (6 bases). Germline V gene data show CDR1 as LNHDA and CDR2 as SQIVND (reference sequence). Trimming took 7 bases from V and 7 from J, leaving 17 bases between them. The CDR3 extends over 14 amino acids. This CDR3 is CASTPDSLGQPQHF. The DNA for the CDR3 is TGTGCCAGTACCCCGGACAGTTTAGGACAGCCCCAGCATTTT.

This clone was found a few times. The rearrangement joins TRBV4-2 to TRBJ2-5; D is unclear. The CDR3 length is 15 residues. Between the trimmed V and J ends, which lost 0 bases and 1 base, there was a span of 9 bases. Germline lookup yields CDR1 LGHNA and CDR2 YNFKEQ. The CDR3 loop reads CASSQEWAGQETQYF. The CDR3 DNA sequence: TGTGCCAGCAGCCAAGAGTGGGCAGGCCAAGAGACCCAGTACTTC.

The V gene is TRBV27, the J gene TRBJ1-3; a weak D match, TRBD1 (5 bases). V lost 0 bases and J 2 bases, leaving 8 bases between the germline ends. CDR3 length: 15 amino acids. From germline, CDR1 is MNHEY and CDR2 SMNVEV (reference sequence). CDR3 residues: CASSLSWGTGNTIYF. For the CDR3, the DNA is TGTGCCAGCAGTTTATCTTGGGGCACTGGAAACACCATATATTTT.

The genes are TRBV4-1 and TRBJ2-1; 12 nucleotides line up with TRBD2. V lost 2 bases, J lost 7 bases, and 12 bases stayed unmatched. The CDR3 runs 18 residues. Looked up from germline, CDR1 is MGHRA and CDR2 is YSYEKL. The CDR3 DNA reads TGCGCCAGCAGCCAAAGGACGCTAGCGGGAGGGCCGGGGAATGAGCAGTTCTTC. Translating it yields CASSQRTLAGGPGNEQFF.

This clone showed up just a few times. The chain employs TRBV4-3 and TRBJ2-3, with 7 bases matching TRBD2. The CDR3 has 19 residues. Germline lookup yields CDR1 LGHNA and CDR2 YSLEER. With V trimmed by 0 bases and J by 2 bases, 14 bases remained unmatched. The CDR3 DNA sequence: TGCGCCAGCAGCCAAGATCGAATAGGAGCGAGCGGGGCCACAGATACGCAGTATTTT. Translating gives CASSQDRIGASGATDTQYF.

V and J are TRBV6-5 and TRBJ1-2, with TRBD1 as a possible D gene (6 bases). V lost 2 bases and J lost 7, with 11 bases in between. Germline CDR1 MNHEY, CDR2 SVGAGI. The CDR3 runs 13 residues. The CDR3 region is CASSYGGGGGYTF. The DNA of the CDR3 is TGTGCCAGCAGTTACGGCGGGGGCGGTGGCTACACCTTC.

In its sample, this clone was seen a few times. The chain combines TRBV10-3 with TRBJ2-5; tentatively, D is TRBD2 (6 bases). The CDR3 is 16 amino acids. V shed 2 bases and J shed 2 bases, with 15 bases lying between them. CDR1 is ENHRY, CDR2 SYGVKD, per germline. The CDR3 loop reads CAISEGGTGIQETQYF. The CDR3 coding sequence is TGTGCCATCAGTGAGGGGGGGACCGGGATTCAAGAGACCCAGTACTTC.